These 6 T cell receptor beta chains were all obtained from the same sample, sequenced in a study of CXCR3-negative and CXCR3-positive naive CD8 T cells. 5' RACE with UMI labels generated the TRB cDNA libraries. With the 5' RACE reads reprocessed, TCRdb shows one record per CDR3 protein and no DNA. The sample spans 100,000 to 150,000 distinct CDR3 sequences; the ten largest clones claim about 0.54%. Broader study findings: Against CXCR3-negative naive cells, CXCR3-positive naive cells showed more hydrophobic TRB CDR3s.

No antigens are known for them. Source material: naive CXCR3+ CD8+ T cells from blood. The subset is: CD45RO-CCR7+CD27+CD95- naive CD8+ T cells expressing CXCR3 (TNR3+). These receptors were taken from a human donor in good health. Some clones in this sample may be carry-over from other donors' samples.

The chain recombines TRBV15 with TRBJ1-4; TCRdb selects TRBD1, and the lack of DNA leaves this call unchecked. The germline gives CDR1 LNHNV, CDR2 YYDKDF (reference sequence). The CDR3 loop spans 15 amino acids. The CDR3 protein is CATTETRAENEKLFF.

This chain joins TRBV5-6 and TRBJ2-1; TCRdb calls TRBD1, which cannot be checked without DNA. CDR1 is SGHDT and CDR2 is YYEEEE in the germline V gene. CDR3 length: 16 amino acids. CDR3: CASSPRTGASYNEQFF.

CDR3 sequence reads: CASSSDLTQDRLYGYTF. This chain links TRBV7-9 with TRBJ1-2; the D gene TCRdb calls, TRBD1, cannot be checked with no DNA. CDR3 length: 17 residues. The germline V gene encodes CDR1 SEHNR and CDR2 FQNEAQ (reference sequence).

The V and J genes are TRBV28 and TRBJ1-2; the TCRdb call, TRBD1, lacks DNA for checking. Germline CDR1 is MDHEN and CDR2 is SYDVKM. The CDR3 consists of 19 residues. Here the CDR3 reads CASSLPRTAIPQYNYGYTF.

The chain employs TRBV30 and TRBJ1-1; TCRdb's D call, TRBD1, is unchecked because there is no DNA. Germline V lookup: CDR1 GTSNPN, CDR2 SVGIG (reference sequence). CDR3 size: 14 residues. The CDR3 loop is CAWSVVGGAEKAFF.

V is TRBV20-1 and J is TRBJ2-4; the TCRdb call, TRBD2, lacks DNA for checking. The CDR3 has 13 amino acids. Looked up from germline, CDR1 is DFQATT and CDR2 is SNEGSKA (reference sequence). The CDR3 loop is CSARDGESHIQYF.